This T cell receptor (beta chain) was captured by sequencing in a study of cytomegalovirus exposure and HLA in healthy donors. CDR3 length: 14 amino acids. CDR1 is SEHNR, CDR2 FQNEAQ, per germline (reference sequence). Trimming left V 4 bases short and J 6 bases short, with 16 bases between. PCR was performed using 60 Vbeta and 13 Jbeta primers. Clones were read by immunoSEQ multiplex PCR, and TCRdb kept only the in-frame ones, dropping some. The data contain over 150,000 clones, almost 75% of them singletons. The clonotype was recovered from a woman aged 25 to 39 in good health and CMV-seropositive. The sequenced material came from PBMCs. The chain has TRBV7-9 and TRBJ2-7, with a weak D call TRBD1 (5 bases). This CDR3 is CASSWTQGRGEQYF. Here the CDR3 DNA reads TGTGCCAGCAGCTGGACCCAGGGTAGGGGCGAGCAGTACTTC.